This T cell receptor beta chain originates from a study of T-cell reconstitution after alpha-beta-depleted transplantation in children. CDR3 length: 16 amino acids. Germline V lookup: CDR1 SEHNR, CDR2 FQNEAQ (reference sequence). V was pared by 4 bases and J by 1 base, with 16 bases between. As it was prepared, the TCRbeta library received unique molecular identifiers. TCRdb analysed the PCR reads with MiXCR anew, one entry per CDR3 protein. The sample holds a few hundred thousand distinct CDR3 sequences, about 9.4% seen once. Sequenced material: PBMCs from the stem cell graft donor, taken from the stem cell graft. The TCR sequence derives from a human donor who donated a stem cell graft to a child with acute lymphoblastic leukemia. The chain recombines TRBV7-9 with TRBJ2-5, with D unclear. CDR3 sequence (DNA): TGTGCCAGCAGCTCCTGGCGATTAGTTATCCAAGAGACCCAGTACTTC. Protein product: CASSSWRLVIQETQYF.